This T cell receptor beta chain was observed in a study of T cells in Graves' hyperthyroidism and ophthalmopathy. The junction had 4 bases not matched to a gene; V was cut back by 6 bases and J by 4 bases. The length of the CDR3 is 14 residues. In germline, CDR1 is DFQATT, CDR2 SNEGSKA (reference sequence). This clonotype was detected many times. Amplification yielded TCR beta CDR3 regions, with RNA transcripts as the source. First-round RT-PCR with HTBI primers amplified the TCR CDR3 region. Using its own MiXCR run on the multiplex PCR reads, TCRdb lists one record per CDR3 protein. The sample lists fewer than 550,000 distinct CDR3 sequences, approximately 15% occurring once.

The genes are TRBV20-1 and TRBJ2-5, with TRBD2 identical over 14 bases. This receptor was identified in a woman under 30 with Graves' hyperthyroidism. The specimen was blood. CDR3 residues: CSARTSGGRETQYF. In DNA, the CDR3 is TGCAGTGCAAGGACTAGCGGGGGGCGAGAGACCCAGTACTTC.